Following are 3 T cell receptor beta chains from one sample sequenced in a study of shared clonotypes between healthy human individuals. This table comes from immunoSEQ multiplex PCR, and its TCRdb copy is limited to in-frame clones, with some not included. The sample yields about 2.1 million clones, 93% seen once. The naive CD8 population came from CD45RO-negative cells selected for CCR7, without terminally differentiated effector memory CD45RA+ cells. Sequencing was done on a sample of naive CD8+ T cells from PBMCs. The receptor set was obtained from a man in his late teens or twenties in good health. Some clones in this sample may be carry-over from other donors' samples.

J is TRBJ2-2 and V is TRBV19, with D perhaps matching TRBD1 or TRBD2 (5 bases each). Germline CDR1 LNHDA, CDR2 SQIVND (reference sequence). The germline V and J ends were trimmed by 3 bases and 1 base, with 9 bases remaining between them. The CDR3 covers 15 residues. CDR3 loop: CASSIGTVNTGELFF. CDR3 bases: TGTGCCAGTAGTATCGGGACGGTGAACACCGGGGAGCTGTTTTTT.

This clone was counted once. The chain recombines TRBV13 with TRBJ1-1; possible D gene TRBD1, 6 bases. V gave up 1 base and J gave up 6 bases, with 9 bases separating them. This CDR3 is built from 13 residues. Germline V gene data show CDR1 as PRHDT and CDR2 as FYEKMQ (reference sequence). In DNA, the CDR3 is TGTGCCAGCAGCTTAGAGACAGGCGCTGAAGCTTTCTTT. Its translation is CASSLETGAEAFF.

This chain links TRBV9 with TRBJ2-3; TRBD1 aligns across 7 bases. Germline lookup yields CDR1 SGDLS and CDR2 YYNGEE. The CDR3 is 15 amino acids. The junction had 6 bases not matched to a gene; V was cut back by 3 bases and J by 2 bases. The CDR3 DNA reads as TGTGCCAGCAGCGCTTGGGACAGCCACACAGATACGCAGTATTTT. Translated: CASSAWDSHTDTQYF.